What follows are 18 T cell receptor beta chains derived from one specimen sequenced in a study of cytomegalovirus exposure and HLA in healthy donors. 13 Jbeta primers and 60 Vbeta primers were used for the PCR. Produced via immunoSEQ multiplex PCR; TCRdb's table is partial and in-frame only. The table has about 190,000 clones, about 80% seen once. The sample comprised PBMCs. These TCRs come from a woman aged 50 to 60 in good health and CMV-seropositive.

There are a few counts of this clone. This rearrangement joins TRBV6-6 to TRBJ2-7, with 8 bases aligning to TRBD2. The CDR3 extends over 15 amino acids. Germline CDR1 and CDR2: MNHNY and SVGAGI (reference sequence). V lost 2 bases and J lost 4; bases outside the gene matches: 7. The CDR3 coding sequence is TGTGCCAGCAGTTACCCTATAGCGGGGCGTTACGAGCAGTACTTC. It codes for CASSYPIAGRYEQYF.

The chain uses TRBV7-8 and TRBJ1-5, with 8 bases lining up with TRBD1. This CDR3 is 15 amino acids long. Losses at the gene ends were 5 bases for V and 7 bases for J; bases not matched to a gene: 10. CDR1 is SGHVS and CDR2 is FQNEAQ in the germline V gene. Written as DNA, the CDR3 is TGTGCCAGCAGCATGGACAGGGCAAGTCTCCAGCCCCAGCATTTT. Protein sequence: CASSMDRASLQPQHF.

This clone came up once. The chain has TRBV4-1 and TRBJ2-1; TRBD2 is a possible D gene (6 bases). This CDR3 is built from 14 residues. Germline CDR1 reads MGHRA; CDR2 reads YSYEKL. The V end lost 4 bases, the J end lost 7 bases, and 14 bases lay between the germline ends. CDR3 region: CASSPGLPPNEQFF. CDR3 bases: TGCGCCAGCAGCCCGGGACTTCCTCCTAATGAGCAGTTCTTC.

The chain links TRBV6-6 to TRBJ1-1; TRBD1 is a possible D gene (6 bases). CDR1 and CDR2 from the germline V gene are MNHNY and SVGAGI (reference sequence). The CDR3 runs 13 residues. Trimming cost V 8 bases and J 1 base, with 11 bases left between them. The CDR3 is CASSRGGNTEAFF. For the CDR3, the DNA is TGTGCCAGCTCTAGGGGGGGGAACACTGAAGCTTTCTTT.

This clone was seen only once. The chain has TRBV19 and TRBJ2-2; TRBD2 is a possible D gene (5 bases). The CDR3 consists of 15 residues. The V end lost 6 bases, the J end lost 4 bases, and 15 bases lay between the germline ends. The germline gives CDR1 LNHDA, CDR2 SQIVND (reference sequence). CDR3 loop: CASSPGPRGTGELFF. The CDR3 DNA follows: TGTGCCAGTAGCCCAGGCCCTCGGGGCACCGGGGAGCTGTTTTTT.

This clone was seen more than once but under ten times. CDR3: CASSERGARTGGFYEQYF. CDR3 DNA: TGTGCCAGCAGTGAAAGGGGGGCGAGGACAGGGGGTTTTTACGAGCAGTACTTC. This sequence joins TRBV2 and TRBJ2-7; 10 bases line up with TRBD1. The ends lost 2 bases at V and 4 bases at J; junction bases unmatched: 14. The CDR3 runs to 18 residues. Germline V gene lookup returns CDR1 SNHLY and CDR2 FYNNEI.

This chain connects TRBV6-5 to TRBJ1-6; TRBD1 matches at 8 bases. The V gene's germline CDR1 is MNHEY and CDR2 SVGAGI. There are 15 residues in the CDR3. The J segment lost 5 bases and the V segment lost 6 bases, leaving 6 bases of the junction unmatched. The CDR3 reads CASRGQGLNNSPLHF. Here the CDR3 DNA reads TGTGCCAGCAGAGGACAGGGACTGAATAATTCACCCCTCCACTTT.

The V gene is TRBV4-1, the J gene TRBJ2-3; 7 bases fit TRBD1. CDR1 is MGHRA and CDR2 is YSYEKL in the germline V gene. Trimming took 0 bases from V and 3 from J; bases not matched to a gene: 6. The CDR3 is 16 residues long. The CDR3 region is CASSQDPGQLTDTQYF. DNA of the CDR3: TGCGCCAGCAGCCAAGATCCGGGACAGCTTACAGATACGCAGTATTTT.

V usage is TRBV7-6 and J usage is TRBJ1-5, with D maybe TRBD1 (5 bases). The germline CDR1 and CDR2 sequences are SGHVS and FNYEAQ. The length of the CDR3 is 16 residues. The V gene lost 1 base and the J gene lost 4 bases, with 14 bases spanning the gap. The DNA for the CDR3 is TGTGCCAGCAGCTTAGATTTCGGGGGGAGGAATCAGCCCCAGCATTTT. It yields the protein CASSLDFGGRNQPQHF.

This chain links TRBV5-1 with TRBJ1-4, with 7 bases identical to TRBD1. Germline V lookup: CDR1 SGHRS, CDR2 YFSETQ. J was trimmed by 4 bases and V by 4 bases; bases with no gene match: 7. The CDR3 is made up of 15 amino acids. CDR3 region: CASSPGWDSNEKLFF. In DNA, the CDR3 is TGCGCCAGCAGCCCGGGGTGGGACAGTAATGAAAAACTGTTTTTT.

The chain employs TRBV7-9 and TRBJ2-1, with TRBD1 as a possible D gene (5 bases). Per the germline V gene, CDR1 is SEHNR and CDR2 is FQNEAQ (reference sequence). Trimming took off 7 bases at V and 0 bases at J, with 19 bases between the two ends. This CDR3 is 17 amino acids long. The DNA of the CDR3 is TGTGCCAGCACCCTCGGGTCTCTAGGGGCCTCCTACAATGAGCAGTTCTTC. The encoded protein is CASTLGSLGASYNEQFF. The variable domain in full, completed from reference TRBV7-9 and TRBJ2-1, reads DTGVSQNPRHKITKRGQNVTFRCDPISEHNRLYWYRQTLGQGPEFLTYFQNEAQLEKSRLLSDRFSAERPKGSFSTLEIQRTEQGDSAMYLCASTLGSLGASYNEQFFGPGTRLTVL.

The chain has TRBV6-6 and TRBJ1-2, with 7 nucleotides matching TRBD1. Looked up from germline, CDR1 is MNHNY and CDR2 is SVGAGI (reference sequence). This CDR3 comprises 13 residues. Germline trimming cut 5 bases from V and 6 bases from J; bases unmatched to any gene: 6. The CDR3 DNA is TGTGCCAGCAGTCGTACAGGGGTCGATGGCTACACCTTC. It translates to CASSRTGVDGYTF.

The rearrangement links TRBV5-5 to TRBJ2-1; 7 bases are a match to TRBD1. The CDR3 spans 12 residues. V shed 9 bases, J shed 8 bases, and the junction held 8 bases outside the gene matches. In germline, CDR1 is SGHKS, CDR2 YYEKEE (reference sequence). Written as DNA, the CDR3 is TGTGCCACCGGCAACAGGGGCGATGAGCAGTTCTTC. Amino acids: CATGNRGDEQFF. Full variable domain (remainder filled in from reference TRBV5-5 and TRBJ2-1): DAGVTQSPTHLIKTRGQQVTLRCSPISGHKSVSWYQQVLGQGPQFIFQYYEKEERGRGNFPDRFSARQFPNYSSELNVNALLLGDSALYLCATGNRGDEQFFGPGTRLTVL.

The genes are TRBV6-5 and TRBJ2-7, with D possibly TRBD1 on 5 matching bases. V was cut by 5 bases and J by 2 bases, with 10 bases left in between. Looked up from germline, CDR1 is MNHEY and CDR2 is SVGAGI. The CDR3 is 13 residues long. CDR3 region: CASSQGPTYEQYF. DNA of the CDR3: TGTGCCAGCAGTCAGGGCCCAACCTACGAGCAGTACTTC.

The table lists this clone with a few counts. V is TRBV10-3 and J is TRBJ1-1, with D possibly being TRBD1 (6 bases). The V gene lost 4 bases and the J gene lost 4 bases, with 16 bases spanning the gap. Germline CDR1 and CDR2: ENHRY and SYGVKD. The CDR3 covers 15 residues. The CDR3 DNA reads TGTGCCATCAGTGGGGTGGACAGTTGGCCCACTGAAGCTTTCTTT. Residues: CAISGVDSWPTEAFF.

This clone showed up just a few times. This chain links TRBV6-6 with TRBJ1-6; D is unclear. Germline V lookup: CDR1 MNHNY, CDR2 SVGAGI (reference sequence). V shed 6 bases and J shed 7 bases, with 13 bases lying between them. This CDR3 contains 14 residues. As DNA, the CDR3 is TGTGCCAGCAGCCCCTCGGTACGGAATTCACCCCTCCACTTT. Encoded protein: CASSPSVRNSPLHF.

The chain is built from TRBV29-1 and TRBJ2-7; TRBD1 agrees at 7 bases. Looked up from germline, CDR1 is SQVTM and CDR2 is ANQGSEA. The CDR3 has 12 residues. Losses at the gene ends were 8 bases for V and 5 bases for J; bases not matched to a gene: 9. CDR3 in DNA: TGCAGCCTTCGGACAGGAAAAAACGAGCAGTACTTC. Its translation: CSLRTGKNEQYF.

Here the CDR3 reads CASSLADRRGGYTF. In nucleotides, the CDR3 is TGTGCCAGCAGCTTAGCGGACAGGCGAGGTGGCTACACCTTC. This chain links TRBV7-9 with TRBJ1-2, with 7 nucleotides matching TRBD1. The CDR3 is 14 amino acids. Per germline, CDR1 SEHNR and CDR2 FQNEAQ (reference sequence). V dropped 0 bases and J dropped 7; count of bases not matched to a gene: 5. Full variable domain (rest looked up from reference TRBV7-9 and TRBJ1-2): DTGVSQNPRHKITKRGQNVTFRCDPISEHNRLYWYRQTLGQGPEFLTYFQNEAQLEKSRLLSDRFSAERPKGSFSTLEIQRTEQGDSAMYLCASSLADRRGGYTFGSGTRLTVV.